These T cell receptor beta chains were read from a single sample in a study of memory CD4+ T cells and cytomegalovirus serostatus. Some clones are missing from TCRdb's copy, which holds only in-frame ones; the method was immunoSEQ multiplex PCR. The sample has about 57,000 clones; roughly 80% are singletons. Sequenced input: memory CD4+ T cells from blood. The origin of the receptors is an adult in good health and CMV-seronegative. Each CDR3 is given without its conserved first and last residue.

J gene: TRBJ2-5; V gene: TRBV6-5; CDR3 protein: ASSKTWSIQETQY
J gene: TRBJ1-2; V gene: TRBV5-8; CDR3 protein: ASSSGTGGHYGYT
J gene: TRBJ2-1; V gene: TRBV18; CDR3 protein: ASSPPDLSSYNEQF
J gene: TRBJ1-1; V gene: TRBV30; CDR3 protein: ARQMQGEAEAF
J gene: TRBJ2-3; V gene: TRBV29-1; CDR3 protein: SVGGSTDTQY
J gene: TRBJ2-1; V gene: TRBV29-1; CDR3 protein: SAEQGRFNEQF
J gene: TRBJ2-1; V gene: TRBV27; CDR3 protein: ASSLRNEQF
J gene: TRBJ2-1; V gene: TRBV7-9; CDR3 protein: ASEALYGEQF
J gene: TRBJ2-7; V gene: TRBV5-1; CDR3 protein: ASSLGDSEEQY
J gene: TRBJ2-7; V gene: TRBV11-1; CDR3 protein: ASSLATGYEQY
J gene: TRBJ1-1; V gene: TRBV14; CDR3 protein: ASSPGGREAF
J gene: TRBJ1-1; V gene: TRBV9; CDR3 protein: ASSVVGGAAEAF
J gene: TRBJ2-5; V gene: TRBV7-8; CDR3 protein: ASSPTVGETQY
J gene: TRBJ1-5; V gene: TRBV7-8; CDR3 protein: ASSLSNSDRGEPQH
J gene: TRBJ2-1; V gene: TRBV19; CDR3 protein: ASSAGQGSYNEQF
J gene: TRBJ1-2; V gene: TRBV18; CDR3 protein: ASSPGRDYGYT
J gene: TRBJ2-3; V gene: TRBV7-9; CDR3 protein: ASSGGAADTQY
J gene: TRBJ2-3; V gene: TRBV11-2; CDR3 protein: ASSLGGGQTSTDTQY
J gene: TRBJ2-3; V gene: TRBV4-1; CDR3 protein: ASSQGRARFTDTQY
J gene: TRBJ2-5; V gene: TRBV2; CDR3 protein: ASTAGQETQY
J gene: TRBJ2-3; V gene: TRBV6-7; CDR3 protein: ASSYPKADSTDTQY
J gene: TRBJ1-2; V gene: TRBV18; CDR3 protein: ASSPQGTESAYGYT
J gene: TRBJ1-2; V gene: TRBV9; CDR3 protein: ASSTGQENYGYT
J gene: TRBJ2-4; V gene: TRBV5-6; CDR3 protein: ASSRWGSVAKNIQY
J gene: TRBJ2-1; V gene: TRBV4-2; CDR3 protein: ASSQEASGRGEQF
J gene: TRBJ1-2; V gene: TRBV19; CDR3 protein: ASSPDRAYGYT
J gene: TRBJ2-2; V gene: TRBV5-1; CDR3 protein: ASSGQGLDTGELF
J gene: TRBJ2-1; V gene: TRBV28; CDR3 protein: ASSLYGTRANEQF
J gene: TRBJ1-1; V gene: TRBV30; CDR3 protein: AWSPLDRVGTEAF
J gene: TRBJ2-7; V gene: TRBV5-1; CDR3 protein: ASSSLPPGLTYEQY
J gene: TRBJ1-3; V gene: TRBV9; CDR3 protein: ASSVGRTGNTIY
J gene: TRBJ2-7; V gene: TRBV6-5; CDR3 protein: ASKQGGDYEQY
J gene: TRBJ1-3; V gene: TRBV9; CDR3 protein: ASSEGRENTIY
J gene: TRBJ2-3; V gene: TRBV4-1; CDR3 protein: ASSQETGTQY
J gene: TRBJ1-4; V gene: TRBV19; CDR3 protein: ASSRRTTNEKLF
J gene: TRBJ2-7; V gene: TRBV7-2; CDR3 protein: ASSYGTVEQY
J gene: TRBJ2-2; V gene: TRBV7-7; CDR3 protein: ASSLRGDTGELF
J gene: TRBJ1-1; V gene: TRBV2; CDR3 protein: ASSDWGVGGRTEAF
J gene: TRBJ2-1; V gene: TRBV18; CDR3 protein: ASSPPGQGYNEQF
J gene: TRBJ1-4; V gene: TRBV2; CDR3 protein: ASSWRGAGEKLF